Each of the 10 T cell receptor beta chains below was sequenced from the same sample in a study of CD8 T cells in Susac syndrome. After extraction with the RNeasy kit, about 0.45 to 1 ug of the RNA was reverse transcribed using random hexamers. TCRdb recomputed calls from the immunoSEQ multiplex PCR reads with MiXCR, one row per CDR3 protein. This table holds about 170,000 distinct CDR3 sequences, 85% to 95% found once. Material: CD4+ T cells from PBMCs. Source of these receptors: a human donor with multiple sclerosis.

The chain uses TRBV10-1 and TRBJ1-1, with D perhaps TRBD1 (6 bases). V was trimmed by 5 bases and J by 1 base, leaving 8 bases between them. Germline CDR1 WNHNN, CDR2 SYGVQD (reference sequence). The CDR3 loop spans 13 amino acids. The CDR3: CASSQGTNTEAFF. CDR3 DNA: TGCGCCAGCAGTCAGGGGACGAACACTGAAGCTTTCTTT.

The chain employs TRBV12-3 or TRBV12-4 and TRBJ2-5; D gene uncertain. This CDR3 is 15 amino acids long. Trimming shortened V by 0 bases and J by 2 bases, and 10 bases separated the two germline ends. CDR3: CASSLALGGQETQYF. DNA of the CDR3: TGTGCCAGCAGTTTAGCGCTCGGCGGTCAAGAGACCCAGTACTTC.

The genes are TRBV7-2 and TRBJ2-7; TRBD2 is a possible D gene (6 bases). V was clipped by 5 bases and J by 3 bases, with 14 bases between them. Looked up from germline, CDR1 is SGHTA and CDR2 is FQGNSA. The CDR3 consists of 14 residues. The CDR3 loop is CASSINSGGYEQYF. CDR3 DNA sequence: TGTGCCAGCAGCATCAACTCCGGGGGCTACGAGCAGTACTTC. Variable domain in full (rest from reference TRBV7-2 and TRBJ2-7): GAGVSQSPSNKVTEKGKDVELRCDPISGHTALYWYRQSLGQGLEFLIYFQGNSAPDKSGLPSDRFSAERTGGSVSTLTIQRTQQEDSAVYLCASSINSGGYEQYFGPGTRLTVT.

The chain combines TRBV3-1 with TRBJ1-5; no firm D call. Germline CDR1 reads LGHDT; CDR2 reads YNNKEL (reference sequence). Trimming pared 4 bases from V and 0 bases from J, leaving 19 bases between. This CDR3 region has 18 residues. The CDR3 coding sequence is TGTGCCAGCAGCCCTAAGGATAGGAACGGGTATAGCAATCAGCCCCAGCATTTT. Protein product: CASSPKDRNGYSNQPQHF.

The chain links TRBV6-1 to TRBJ1-5; no firm D call. Germline V gives CDR1 MNHNS, CDR2 SASEGT. V shed 8 bases and J shed 0 bases, with 5 bases lying between them. The CDR3 sequence is 12 residues long. The CDR3 DNA follows: TGTGCCAGCCTCTCTAGCAATCAGCCCCAGCATTTT. It encodes CASLSSNQPQHF.

This clonotype is a singleton in its sample. The V gene is TRBV23-1, the J gene TRBJ1-1; D gene ambiguous. TRBV23-1 is marked as an open reading frame, function uncertain. Trimming left V 3 bases short and J 0 bases short, with 14 bases between. The CDR3 has 16 amino acids. The CDR3 reads CASSQYRETLNTEAFF. CDR3 coding DNA: TGCGCCAGCAGTCAGTATAGGGAAACTTTGAACACTGAAGCTTTCTTT.

This clonotype was recorded once. V gene TRBV6-6 combines with J gene TRBJ1-2, with 9 bases lining up with TRBD1. CDR3 length equals 14 residues. CDR1 is MNHNY, CDR2 SVGAGI, per germline (reference sequence). J lost 3 bases, V lost 5 bases, and 4 bases had no gene match. This CDR3 reads CASSRTGDDYGYTF. As DNA, the CDR3 is TGTGCCAGCAGTAGGACAGGGGATGACTATGGCTACACCTTC.

The chain is built from TRBV9 and TRBJ2-3, with a weak D call TRBD2 (6 bases). The CDR3 has 14 residues. Germline V gene sequence: CDR1 SGDLS, CDR2 YYNGEE. The V end lost 2 bases, the J end lost 5 bases, and 12 bases lay between the germline ends. CDR3 region: CASSVGRGRDTQYF. In DNA, the CDR3 is TGTGCCAGCAGCGTCGGACGGGGGAGAGATACGCAGTATTTT.

This clonotype was detected once. V is TRBV2 and J is TRBJ2-7, with D uncertain. This CDR3 region has 13 residues. CDR1 is SNHLY, CDR2 FYNNEI, per germline. V was pared by 4 bases and J by 7 bases, with 14 bases between. CDR3 amino acids: CASSGPPWEEQYF. CDR3 DNA sequence: TGTGCCAGCAGTGGGCCCCCCTGGGAAGAGCAGTACTTC.

This clonotype has more than one count but fewer than ten. The chain carries TRBV12-3 or TRBV12-4 and TRBJ2-2, with D perhaps matching TRBD2 (7 bases). The CDR3 contains 14 residues. The V end lost 3 bases, the J end lost 5 bases, and 10 bases lay between the germline ends. CDR3 protein: CASSLGGRTGELFF. The CDR3 nucleotides read TGTGCCAGCAGTTTGGGGGGGCGGACCGGGGAGCTGTTTTTT.